The 6 T cell receptor beta chains below were found in one sample sequenced in a study of CD8 T cells in ankylosing spondylitis. TCRdb re-called the 5' RACE reads through MiXCR, storing one row per CDR3 protein. The sample lists about 130,000 distinct CDR3 sequences; about 7% were seen once. Sequenced input: blood, either unsorted or a sorted T cell fraction (not recorded which). Every receptor here comes from a male donor with ankylosing spondylitis or in good health (not recorded which).

Many counts were recorded for this clonotype. The V and J genes are TRBV12-3 or TRBV12-4 and TRBJ2-4; weak D call: TRBD1 (6 bases). Trimming left V 6 bases short and J 0 bases short, with 12 bases between. CDR3 length: 15 amino acids. CDR3 nucleotide sequence: TGTGCCAGCAGGGAAGGACAGCTAGCCAAAAACATTCAGTACTTC. It translates to CASREGQLAKNIQYF.

Remarks on this clonotype: A much larger clone differs from this one at a single base, so this may be a read error. The CDR3 DNA follows: TGCAGTGCTAGAGACGGCAATCACCCCCAGCATTTT. This codes for CSARDGNHPQHF. The chain uses TRBV20-1 and TRBJ1-5; D gene ambiguous. Per the germline V gene, CDR1 is DFQATT and CDR2 is SNEGSKA (reference sequence). The CDR3 spans 12 residues.

This clonotype was found many times. The rearrangement uses TRBV10-3 and TRBJ2-5; TRBD2 agrees at 11 bases. This CDR3 contains 18 residues. CDR1 and CDR2 from the germline V gene are ENHRY and SYGVKD. The trim removed 10 bases at V and 3 bases at J, leaving 19 bases unmatched. This CDR3 is CATPLPPPGLADKETQYF. The CDR3 nucleotides read TGTGCCACCCCCCTACCTCCGCCGGGACTAGCGGATAAAGAGACCCAGTACTTC.

This clonotype was counted many times. The rearrangement joins TRBV10-3 to TRBJ1-1, with 9 bases matching TRBD1. Per germline, CDR1 ENHRY and CDR2 SYGVKD. The CDR3 runs to 15 residues. With V trimmed by 0 bases and J by 3 bases, 2 bases remained unmatched. Here the CDR3 reads CAISESTGGYTEAFF. The CDR3 nucleotides are TGTGCCATCAGTGAGTCAACAGGGGGCTACACTGAAGCTTTCTTT.

This clonotype was recorded many times. This chain uses TRBV20-1 with TRBJ2-7, with 10 positions matching TRBD2. The germline V gene encodes CDR1 DFQATT and CDR2 SNEGSKA (reference sequence). The V gene end was trimmed by 1 base and the J gene end by 4 bases; junction bases not matched to a gene: 10. The length of the CDR3 is 16 residues. The DNA of the CDR3 is TGCAGTGCTAGAGGGACTAGCGGAGTGGGTGGGTACGAGCAGTACTTC. This gives the protein CSARGTSGVGGYEQYF.

Many counts were recorded for this clonotype. The V call is TRBV20-1, the J call TRBJ2-1; D is undetermined. The V and J ends lost 5 bases and 2 bases respectively, with 16 bases between them. There are 15 residues in the CDR3. Germline CDR1 is DFQATT and CDR2 is SNEGSKA (reference sequence). The CDR3 DNA is TGCAGTGCTCCAAGAGCAGACTCGCCCTACAATGAGCAGTTCTTC. It encodes CSAPRADSPYNEQFF.